A single sample is the source of the 30 T cell receptor beta chains below, sequenced in a study of blood T cell repertoires in COVID-19. TCRdb's copy holds only in-frame clones and misses some; the assay was immunoSEQ multiplex PCR. The sample carries tens of thousands of clones, roughly 88% recorded once. The material sequenced was peripheral blood. The receptors come from an elderly woman with acute or convalescent COVID-19.

This chain links TRBV6-2 or TRBV6-3 with TRBJ2-7, with D unresolved. The CDR3 has 13 amino acids. V was cut by 3 bases and J by 2 bases, with 8 bases left in between. Per germline, CDR1 MNHEY and CDR2 SVGEGT. The CDR3 reads CASSYYTTYEQYF. CDR3 DNA sequence: TGTGCCAGCAGTTATTACACGACCTACGAGCAGTACTTC.

This chain connects TRBV18 to TRBJ1-1, with D hard to call. The germline V gene has CDR1 KGHSH and CDR2 LQKENI. The CDR3 covers 14 residues. Between the trimmed V and J ends, which lost 3 bases and 2 bases, there was a span of 10 bases. The CDR3 reads CASSPSLSNTEAFF. CDR3 coding DNA: TGTGCCAGCTCACCCAGTTTGTCTAACACTGAAGCTTTCTTT. The variable domain in full, with the rest retrieved from reference TRBV18 and TRBJ1-1, is NAGVMQNPRHLVRRRGQEARLRCSPMKGHSHVYWYRQLPEEGLKFMVYLQKENIIDESGMPKERFSAEFPKEGPSILRIQQVVRGDSAAYFCASSPSLSNTEAFFGQGTRLTVV.

The rearrangement uses TRBV5-6 and TRBJ1-1; D unresolved. Trimming removed 1 base from V and 0 bases from J, with 7 bases in between. CDR3 length: 14 residues. Germline lookup yields CDR1 SGHDT and CDR2 YYEEEE. This CDR3 reads CASSLPLLNTEAFF. CDR3 nucleotide sequence: TGTGCCAGCAGCTTGCCTCTTCTGAACACTGAAGCTTTCTTT. Together with reference TRBV5-6 and TRBJ1-1, the CDR3 gives the full variable domain: DAGVTQSPTHLIKTRGQQVTLRCSPKSGHDTVSWYQQALGQGPQFIFQYYEEEERQRGNFPDRFSGHQFPNYSSELNVNALLLGDSALYLCASSLPLLNTEAFFGQGTRLTVV.

V is TRBV7-2 and J is TRBJ2-1, with TRBD2 matching over 9 bases. This CDR3 spans 19 amino acids. The V and J ends lost 0 bases and 0 bases, in that order; junction bases with no gene match: 9. Germline-derived CDR1 and CDR2 are SGHTA and FQGNSA. The CDR3 protein is CASSLARGGESSSYNEQFF. CDR3 nucleotides: TGTGCCAGCAGCTTAGCTCGCGGGGGGGAATCTAGCTCCTACAATGAGCAGTTCTTC.

The rearrangement joins TRBV5-5 to TRBJ2-3; D unclear. The CDR3 is 14 residues long. Germline assignment: CDR1 SGHKS and CDR2 YYEKEE (reference sequence). V lost 0 bases and J lost 0, with 5 bases in between. The DNA of the CDR3 is TGTGCCAGCAGCTTGGCGGTGAGCACAGATACGCAGTATTTT. This gives the protein CASSLAVSTDTQYF.

J is TRBJ1-6 and V is TRBV10-1; D gene ambiguous. Germline-derived CDR1 and CDR2 are WNHNN and SYGVQD (reference sequence). Deletions cut 10 bases from V and 6 bases from J, with 13 bases between. There are 13 residues in the CDR3. The CDR3 nucleotides read TGCGCCACGCAGCGGGCTGGTAATTCACCCCTCCACTTT. It encodes CATQRAGNSPLHF.

V usage is TRBV5-6 and J usage is TRBJ1-1; 12 nucleotides line up with TRBD1. Germline trimming cut 1 base from V and 3 bases from J; bases unmatched to any gene: 7. Germline values: CDR1 SGHDT, CDR2 YYEEEE. The CDR3 is 17 amino acids. Here the CDR3 reads CASSLTGQGALYTEAFF. CDR3 DNA: TGTGCCAGCAGCTTGACGGGACAGGGGGCCCTATACACTGAAGCTTTCTTT.

CDR3 residues: CASSQEVTGRGKLFF. CDR3 sequence (DNA): TGTGCCAGCAGCCAAGAAGTTACAGGGAGAGGAAAACTGTTTTTT. The chain is built from TRBV3-1 (or the pseudogene TRBV3-2) and TRBJ1-4, with D tentatively TRBD1 (6 bases). V gave up 0 bases and J gave up 10 bases, with 15 bases separating them. Germline CDR1 reads LGHDT; CDR2 reads YNNKEL (reference sequence). This CDR3 has 15 residues.

The CDR3 protein is CASSGRAYEQYF. The DNA for the CDR3 is TGTGCCAGTAGCGGGAGGGCCTACGAGCAGTACTTC. This chain connects TRBV19 to TRBJ2-7, with 8 bases that match TRBD2. The length of the CDR3 is 12 residues. Germline V gene data show CDR1 as LNHDA and CDR2 as SQIVND (reference sequence). The V gene end was trimmed by 6 bases and the J gene end by 2 bases; junction bases not matched to a gene: 0.

In DNA, the CDR3 is TGTGCCAGCAGCTTAGACACTAGCGGGGCGGGTTTTAAAGGCACAGATACGCAGTATTTT. Translation: CASSLDTSGAGFKGTDTQYF. The chain combines TRBV7-6 with TRBJ2-3, with 10 bases lining up with TRBD2. Germline trimming cut 1 base from V and 1 base from J; bases unmatched to any gene: 14. Germline CDR1 and CDR2: SGHVS and FNYEAQ. The length of the CDR3 is 20 residues.

This sequence joins TRBV9 and TRBJ2-7, with 10 bases lining up with TRBD2. There are 16 residues in the CDR3. The germline CDR1 and CDR2 sequences are SGDLS and YYNGEE. V lost 0 bases to trimming and J lost 2 bases; unmatched junction nucleotides: 5. The CDR3 reads CASSVAGTSATYEQYF. For the CDR3, the DNA is TGTGCCAGCAGCGTAGCCGGGACTAGCGCCACCTACGAGCAGTACTTC.

As DNA, the CDR3 is TGCGCCAGCACCACAGGGAAGGGGAACACTGAAGCTTTCTTT. Translation: CASTTGKGNTEAFF. The J gene is TRBJ1-1, the V gene TRBV5-1; TRBD1 is a possible D gene (6 bases). CDR1 and CDR2 from the germline V gene are SGHRS and YFSETQ. The CDR3 spans 14 residues. V lost 6 bases and J 1 base, leaving 13 bases between the germline ends.

The V and J genes are TRBV5-7 and TRBJ2-7; D remains unclear. TRBV5-7 is an open reading frame, and its role is uncertain. Deletions cut 0 bases from V and 3 bases from J, with 7 bases between. This CDR3 comprises 13 residues. The CDR3 region is CASSLALLYEQYF. The CDR3 DNA sequence: TGTGCCAGCAGCTTGGCCCTTCTCTACGAGCAGTACTTC.

The V and J genes are TRBV19 and TRBJ1-5, with D maybe TRBD1 (5 bases). CDR3 length equals 14 residues. Trimming took off 3 bases at V and 9 bases at J, with 15 bases between the two ends. Germline CDR1 LNHDA, CDR2 SQIVND (reference sequence). The CDR3: CASSIPGGGLPQHF. DNA for the CDR3: TGTGCCAGTAGTATTCCGGGGGGGGGTTTGCCCCAGCATTTT. The whole variable domain, remainder taken from reference TRBV19 and TRBJ1-5, is DGGITQSPKYLFRKEGQNVTLSCEQNLNHDAMYWYRQDPGQGLRLIYYSQIVNDFQKGDIAEGYSVSREKKESFPLTVTSAQKNPTAFYLCASSIPGGGLPQHFGDGTRLSIL.

The CDR3 DNA reads TGTGCCAGCAGCCGAGAGGGGGCTCGGGAGCAGTACTTC. This codes for CASSREGAREQYF. The rearrangement uses TRBV7-9 and TRBJ2-7, with 7 bases identical to TRBD1. Germline-derived CDR1 and CDR2 are SEHNR and FQNEAQ (reference sequence). V was clipped by 5 bases and J by 7 bases; unmatched bases: 8. The CDR3 contains 13 residues.

The gene calls are TRBV4-1 and TRBJ2-1; a weak D match, TRBD2 (5 bases). Deletions cut 6 bases from V and 0 bases from J, with 12 bases between. The CDR3 extends over 15 amino acids. From germline, CDR1 is MGHRA and CDR2 YSYEKL. In DNA, the CDR3 is TGCGCCAGCAGTTCCACGGGGTTCTCCTACAATGAGCAGTTCTTC. Amino acids: CASSSTGFSYNEQFF.

V usage is TRBV4-2 and J usage is TRBJ1-6; 8 bases match TRBD1. V lost 1 base to trimming and J lost 7 bases; unmatched junction nucleotides: 0. This CDR3 is built from 14 residues. CDR1 LGHNA and CDR2 YNFKEQ come from the germline V gene. For the CDR3, the DNA is TGTGCCAGCAGCCAAGGACAGGGGAATTCACCCCTCCACTTT. Translation gives CASSQGQGNSPLHF.

The chain recombines TRBV28 with TRBJ2-2; maybe TRBD1 (6 bases). V was clipped by 2 bases and J by 5 bases, with 12 bases between them. CDR1 is MDHEN and CDR2 is SYDVKM in the germline V gene. The CDR3 covers 15 residues. In DNA form, the CDR3 reads TGTGCCAGCAGTTTACTGGGGGCGCGGACCGGGGAGCTGTTTTTT. Translating gives CASSLLGARTGELFF.

This chain links TRBV19 with TRBJ1-1; D uncertain. Germline CDR1 is LNHDA and CDR2 is SQIVND (reference sequence). The germline V and J ends were trimmed by 6 bases and 4 bases, with 12 bases remaining between them. The CDR3 covers 13 residues. The CDR3 spells CASRMTSFTEAFF. Here the CDR3 DNA reads TGTGCCAGTAGGATGACATCGTTCACTGAAGCTTTCTTT.

This clone was recorded once. This same CDR3 is encoded by further DNA sequences in the sample. V and J are TRBV27 and TRBJ1-2, with D perhaps TRBD1 (6 bases). CDR1 is MNHEY and CDR2 is SMNVEV in the germline V gene (reference sequence). The CDR3 is made up of 13 amino acids. V was trimmed by 6 bases and J by 5 bases, leaving 13 bases between them. The CDR3: CASRRNRDYGYTF. The CDR3 DNA is TGTGCCAGCAGACGGAACAGGGATTATGGCTACACCTTC.

V usage is TRBV25-1 and J usage is TRBJ2-1, with 13 positions matching TRBD2. The CDR3 has 16 amino acids. With 4 bases clipped from V and 0 bases from J, the junction kept 0 bases outside the gene matches. Per germline, CDR1 MGHDK and CDR2 SYGVNS. CDR3 DNA sequence: TGTGCCAGCAGTGGGACTAGCGGGAGCTCCTACAATGAGCAGTTCTTC. This translates into CASSGTSGSSYNEQFF.

The V call is TRBV5-5, the J call TRBJ1-4; D remains unclear. In germline, CDR1 is SGHKS, CDR2 YYEKEE (reference sequence). The CDR3 length is 15 residues. Trimming removed 4 bases at V and 0 bases at J, with 10 bases between. CDR3 sequence reads: CASSSDGTTNEKLFF. The CDR3 DNA reads as TGTGCCAGCAGCAGCGACGGTACAACTAATGAAAAACTGTTTTTT.

The chain recombines TRBV7-9 with TRBJ2-6; D uncertain. The CDR3 spans 16 residues. Trimming cost V 7 bases and J 4 bases, with 17 bases left between them. The germline V gene encodes CDR1 SEHNR and CDR2 FQNEAQ (reference sequence). The CDR3 nucleotides are TGTGCCAGCACTTTAGGAGTGGGTTCCGGGGCCAACGTCCTGACTTTC. This sequence encodes CASTLGVGSGANVLTF.

The gene calls are TRBV6-2 or TRBV6-3 and TRBJ2-5; 7 bases are shared with TRBD1. The trim removed 6 bases at V and 5 bases at J, leaving 12 bases unmatched. Germline assignment: CDR1 MNHEY and CDR2 SVGEGT. This CDR3 spans 15 amino acids. The CDR3 nucleotides read TGTGCCAGCAGCTCCGGCACAGGGGTAGGGGAGACCCAGTACTTC. It codes for CASSSGTGVGETQYF.

In the case of this clone: The junction shows a germline mismatch at one end, possibly a read error. The V and J genes are TRBV3-1 (or the pseudogene TRBV3-2) and TRBJ1-2; D perhaps matches TRBD1 (6 bases). CDR1 and CDR2 from the germline V gene are LGHDT and YNNKEL (reference sequence). The CDR3 runs to 11 residues. Written as DNA, the CDR3 is TGTGCCAGCAGCCAAGTGGGCCGGACAGAGTTC. Its translation is CASSQVGRTEF.

V usage is TRBV10-3 and J usage is TRBJ2-7; 8 bases agree with TRBD2. The CDR3 sequence is 15 residues long. CDR1 and CDR2 (germline): ENHRY, SYGVKD. With V trimmed by 3 bases and J by 6 bases, 10 bases remained unmatched. This CDR3 reads CAISDPTSVPLEQYF. As DNA, the CDR3 is TGTGCCATCAGTGACCCGACTAGCGTCCCTCTCGAGCAGTACTTC.

The CDR3 DNA is TGTGCCAGCAGCTTAGCAAGGGGTGGCGGGACGCGCTACGAGCAGTACTTC. It yields the protein CASSLARGGGTRYEQYF. This sequence joins TRBV7-9 and TRBJ2-7; D possibly corresponds to TRBD2 (6 bases). Trimming removed 0 bases from V and 3 bases from J, with 18 bases in between. The germline CDR1 and CDR2 sequences are SEHNR and FQNEAQ (reference sequence). The CDR3 loop spans 17 amino acids.

The genes are TRBV11-3 and TRBJ2-1; 9 bases are a match to TRBD1. The J segment lost 7 bases and the V segment lost 4 bases, leaving 5 bases of the junction unmatched. Germline V gene data show CDR1 as SGHNT and CDR2 as YENEEA. The length of the CDR3 is 14 residues. The CDR3 coding sequence is TGTGCCAGCAGCTGGGGACAGGGAGGGAATGAGCAGTTCTTC. It translates to CASSWGQGGNEQFF. Based on the CDR3 plus reference TRBV11-3 and TRBJ2-1, the full variable domain is EAGVVQSPRYKIIEKKQPVAFWCNPISGHNTLYWYLQNLGQGPELLIRYENEEAVDDSQLPKDRFSAERLKGVDSTLKIQPAELGDSAVYLCASSWGQGGNEQFFGPGTRLTVL.

The gene calls are TRBV7-6 and TRBJ2-2; possibly TRBD2 for D (6 bases). Germline V gives CDR1 SGHVS, CDR2 FNYEAQ. This CDR3 has 14 amino acids. Trimming took off 5 bases at V and 4 bases at J, with 11 bases between the two ends. DNA for the CDR3: TGTGCCAGCAGCCTCCTGGGGGGCACCGGGGAGCTGTTTTTT. It encodes CASSLLGGTGELFF.

This chain joins TRBV14 and TRBJ2-7; TRBD1 might be the D (5 bases). From germline, CDR1 is SGHDN and CDR2 FVKESK. The CDR3 has 16 amino acids. The V and J ends lost 7 bases and 3 bases respectively, with 22 bases between them. CDR3 sequence: CASITPRQPLRYEQYF. The DNA of the CDR3 is TGTGCCAGCATCACCCCCCGACAGCCGCTCCGCTACGAGCAGTACTTC.